This passage covers 25 T cell receptor beta chains from one sample sequenced in a study of blood T cells in healthy people across ages. Combining a sample-barcoded 5' primer with a J-beta primer mix, a second PCR ran for roughly 6 to 12 cycles. TCRdb reprocessed the 5' RACE reads with MiXCR, giving one entry per CDR3 protein. The sample carries about 1 million distinct CDR3 sequences, 40% to 50% recorded once. The sequencing sample was made of blood. The origin of the receptors is a woman in her fifties or sixties in good health.

V and J are TRBV6-1 and TRBJ2-5; D perhaps matches TRBD1 (6 bases). The germline gives CDR1 MNHNS, CDR2 SASEGT. V dropped 4 bases and J dropped 5 bases, with 20 bases sitting between them. This CDR3 is built from 16 residues. The CDR3: CASSVSGHARPETQYF. In nucleotides, the CDR3 is TGTGCCAGCAGTGTTTCGGGACATGCTCGGCCGGAGACCCAGTACTTC.

The sample holds a few counts of this clonotype. This chain uses TRBV7-9 with TRBJ2-1, with D possibly being TRBD2 (5 bases). The V and J ends lost 4 bases and 3 bases respectively, with 10 bases between them. Germline V lookup: CDR1 SEHNR, CDR2 FQNEAQ (reference sequence). The CDR3 length is 14 residues. The CDR3 DNA sequence: TGTGCCAGCAGCTCCTGGACTGACTACAATGAGCAGTTCTTC. Its protein is CASSSWTDYNEQFF.

This clonotype was recorded a few times. This chain uses TRBV12-3 or TRBV12-4 with TRBJ2-1, with 7 nucleotides matching TRBD2. V lost 7 bases, J lost 5 bases, and 14 bases stayed unmatched. This CDR3 region has 16 residues. CDR3 DNA sequence: TGTGCCAGCAATTCCATGGGAGGGACTGCAGACAATGAGCAGTTCTTC. Its protein product is CASNSMGGTADNEQFF.

In this sample, this clonotype turned up once. The rearrangement uses TRBV29-1 and TRBJ2-5; 15 positions agree with TRBD2. CDR3 length: 17 amino acids. V was clipped by 8 bases and J by 2 bases; unmatched bases: 12. The germline CDR1 and CDR2 sequences are SQVTM and ANQGSEA. The CDR3 DNA reads TGCAGCCCGGGACTAGCGGGAGGTGCGATGGAACAAGAGACCCAGTACTTC. Protein product: CSPGLAGGAMEQETQYF.

V and J are TRBV9 and TRBJ2-3; D remains ambiguous. Germline loops: CDR1 SGDLS, CDR2 YYNGEE. The CDR3 totals 16 residues. Trimming cost V 0 bases and J 0 bases, with 11 bases left between them. CDR3 nucleotide sequence: TGTGCCAGCAGCGTAGGGATAGAGACTAGCACAGATACGCAGTATTTT. As protein: CASSVGIETSTDTQYF.

This clonotype came up many times. The chain combines TRBV15 with TRBJ2-7, with TRBD2 as a possible D gene (6 bases). The length of the CDR3 is 14 residues. The V end lost 0 bases, the J end lost 5 bases, and 11 bases lay between the germline ends. CDR1 LNHNV and CDR2 YYDKDF come from the germline V gene (reference sequence). The chain's CDR3 is CATSRDQGGHEQYF. In DNA form, the CDR3 reads TGTGCCACCAGCAGAGACCAGGGAGGCCACGAGCAGTACTTC.

This chain links TRBV12-3 or TRBV12-4 with TRBJ2-7; D unresolved. Trimming took 0 bases from V and 1 from J, leaving 10 bases between them. The CDR3 has 15 residues. The CDR3 DNA is TGTGCCAGCAGTTTAGCGCGTGGATATTCCTACGAGCAGTACTTC. This codes for CASSLARGYSYEQYF.

The CDR3 protein is CASSSIGRGTSEKLFF. CDR3 DNA: TGTGCCAGCAGCTCCATAGGACGGGGGACGTCTGAAAAACTGTTTTTT. The gene calls are TRBV5-6 and TRBJ1-4; tentative D call: TRBD1 (5 bases). Germline V lookup: CDR1 SGHDT, CDR2 YYEEEE. V lost 3 bases, J lost 7 bases, and 19 bases lay in between. The length of the CDR3 is 16 residues.

V and J are TRBV28 and TRBJ2-7; no clear D gene. There are 17 residues in the CDR3. The germline V and J ends were trimmed by 2 bases and 3 bases, with 20 bases remaining between them. Germline-derived CDR1 and CDR2 are MDHEN and SYDVKM. CDR3 residues: CASSLPNSGSYFYEQYF. CDR3 coding DNA: TGTGCCAGCAGTTTACCTAATTCCGGGTCATATTTCTACGAGCAGTACTTC. The full variable domain, in which reference TRBV28 and TRBJ2-7 provide the parts outside the CDR3, is DVKVTQSSRYLVKRTGEKVFLECVQDMDHENMFWYRQDPGLGLRLIYFSYDVKMKEKGDIPEGYSVSREKKERFSLILESASTNQTSMYLCASSLPNSGSYFYEQYFGPGTRLTVT.

This chain joins TRBV10-3 and TRBJ2-1; weak D call: TRBD2 (5 bases). The DNA end is more similar to TRBJ2-7, so the J call may be wrong. CDR3 length: 14 residues. Germline CDR1 is ENHRY and CDR2 is SYGVKD. The DNA of the CDR3 is TGTGCCACTGCGGACTTTGGGTCCTACAATGAGCAGTACTTC. This gives the protein CATADFGSYNEQYF.

The rearrangement links TRBV28 to TRBJ2-1; 8 nucleotides line up with TRBD2. Germline CDR1 MDHEN, CDR2 SYDVKM. V shed 5 bases, J shed 7 bases, and the junction held 10 bases outside the gene matches. The CDR3 covers 15 residues. The CDR3 reads CASSPSGGAGNEQFF. CDR3 in DNA: TGTGCCAGCAGTCCCAGCGGGGGAGCCGGAAATGAGCAGTTCTTC. Full variable domain (remainder filled in from reference TRBV28 and TRBJ2-1): DVKVTQSSRYLVKRTGEKVFLECVQDMDHENMFWYRQDPGLGLRLIYFSYDVKMKEKGDIPEGYSVSREKKERFSLILESASTNQTSMYLCASSPSGGAGNEQFFGPGTRLTVL.

This clonotype turned up a few times. CDR3: CASSEGTTFYGYTF. In DNA, the CDR3 is TGTGCCAGCAGTGAGGGGACCACATTCTATGGCTACACCTTC. This rearrangement joins TRBV25-1 to TRBJ1-2; possibly TRBD1 for D (5 bases). Germline V gene lookup returns CDR1 MGHDK and CDR2 SYGVNS. This CDR3 is 14 amino acids long. V lost 3 bases and J 4 bases, leaving 12 bases between the germline ends.

This clonotype was seen just once. A much larger clone lies a single base off, so this may be a read error. The chain recombines TRBV12-3 or TRBV12-4 with TRBJ2-3, with D tentatively TRBD1 (6 bases). The CDR3 covers 13 residues. Trimming took off 11 bases at V and 4 bases at J, with 16 bases between the two ends. The CDR3, as DNA: TGTGCCGGCAACCCCGACAGGTCAGATACGCAGTATTTT. Protein sequence: CAGNPDRSDTQYF.

This clonotype turned up a few times. V is TRBV3-1 and J is TRBJ2-5, with 9 bases aligning to TRBD2. This CDR3 is built from 17 residues. Germline assignment: CDR1 LGHDT and CDR2 YNNKEL (reference sequence). The trim removed 4 bases at V and 3 bases at J, leaving 12 bases unmatched. CDR3: CASSPKGREGRKETQYF. Here the CDR3 DNA reads TGTGCCAGCAGCCCCAAAGGGCGGGAGGGCCGTAAAGAGACCCAGTACTTC.

A few counts support this clonotype. This chain uses TRBV6-5 with TRBJ2-5; D is possibly TRBD1 or TRBD2 (5 bases each). Trimming cost V 6 bases and J 2 bases, with 13 bases left between them. Germline values: CDR1 MNHEY, CDR2 SVGAGI. CDR3 length: 14 residues. The CDR3 here is CASRPGTAQETQYF. The CDR3 DNA reads TGTGCCAGCAGACCAGGGACGGCTCAAGAGACCCAGTACTTC.

The genes are TRBV5-4 and TRBJ1-2; no definite D call. Trimming shortened V by 2 bases and J by 2 bases, and 16 bases separated the two germline ends. Germline V gene lookup returns CDR1 SGHNT and CDR2 YYREEE (reference sequence). The CDR3 totals 16 residues. The CDR3 region has the DNA TGTGCCAGCAGCTTTATGCTGGGCGCGGGGAACTATGGCTACACCTTC. Amino acid sequence: CASSFMLGAGNYGYTF.

The CDR3 coding sequence is TGTGCCAGCAGTGAAGGGAGGGGTCAAGAGACCCAGTACTTC. Encoded protein: CASSEGRGQETQYF. The V and J genes are TRBV2 and TRBJ2-5, with a weak D call TRBD2 (6 bases). CDR1 SNHLY and CDR2 FYNNEI come from the germline V gene. Trimming left V 1 base short and J 2 bases short, with 8 bases between. This CDR3 is built from 14 residues.

This clonotype has more than one count but fewer than ten. The V gene is TRBV4-3, the J gene TRBJ2-4; D perhaps matches TRBD1 (6 bases). The DNA end is more similar to TRBJ2-7, so the J call may be wrong. Germline V gene sequence: CDR1 LGHNA, CDR2 YSLEER. The CDR3 consists of 14 residues. CDR3 protein: CASSQDQGRYEQYF. In nucleotides, the CDR3 is TGCGCCAGCAGCCAAGATCAGGGGCGATACGAGCAGTACTTC.

The rearrangement links TRBV28 to TRBJ2-7; weak D call: TRBD2 (6 bases). This CDR3 spans 15 amino acids. CDR1 is MDHEN and CDR2 is SYDVKM in the germline V gene. V lost 7 bases and J lost 2, with 18 bases in between. The CDR3 loop is CASTIAGPPTYEQYF. The CDR3 region has the DNA TGTGCCAGCACCATCGCGGGGCCTCCCACCTACGAGCAGTACTTC. Combining the CDR3 with reference TRBV28 and TRBJ2-7 gives the whole variable domain DVKVTQSSRYLVKRTGEKVFLECVQDMDHENMFWYRQDPGLGLRLIYFSYDVKMKEKGDIPEGYSVSREKKERFSLILESASTNQTSMYLCASTIAGPPTYEQYFGPGTRLTVT.

The chain is built from TRBV5-1 and TRBJ2-7; D possibly matches TRBD1 or TRBD2 (6 bases each). Germline values: CDR1 SGHRS, CDR2 YFSETQ. The CDR3 extends over 14 amino acids. Trimming removed 0 bases from V and 6 bases from J, with 13 bases in between. CDR3: CASSLAGKGGEQYF. In DNA form, the CDR3 reads TGCGCCAGCAGCTTGGCCGGGAAGGGGGGCGAGCAGTACTTC. Full variable domain (outside the CDR3, taken from reference TRBV5-1 and TRBJ2-7): KAGVTQTPRYLIKTRGQQVTLSCSPISGHRSVSWYQQTPGQGLQFLFEYFSETQRNKGNFPGRFSGRQFSNSRSEMNVSTLELGDSALYLCASSLAGKGGEQYFGPGTRLTVT.

The V gene is TRBV29-1, the J gene TRBJ2-7; D is undetermined. Trimming left V 0 bases short and J 5 bases short, with 8 bases between. The germline V gene has CDR1 SQVTM and CDR2 ANQGSEA. The CDR3 consists of 12 residues. This CDR3 reads CSVEDLVNEQYF. The CDR3 region has the DNA TGCAGCGTTGAAGATCTTGTGAACGAGCAGTACTTC.

V gene TRBV10-2 combines with J gene TRBJ2-5, with D perhaps TRBD1 (6 bases). Germline CDR1 is WSHSY and CDR2 is SAAADI. V was cut by 5 bases and J by 5 bases, with 12 bases left in between. The CDR3 totals 13 residues. CDR3 sequence (DNA): TGCGCCAGCAGTCTCACAGGGTTTGAGACCCAGTACTTC. It translates to CASSLTGFETQYF.

This clonotype occurred a few times. The gene calls are TRBV11-2 and TRBJ2-5, with D possibly TRBD2 on 6 matching bases. Trimming left V 4 bases short and J 3 bases short, with 9 bases between. CDR1 is SGHAT, CDR2 FQNNGV, per germline. The CDR3 extends over 13 amino acids. DNA of the CDR3: TGTGCCAGCAGCTCGGACTACGAAGAGACCCAGTACTTC. This sequence encodes CASSSDYEETQYF.

This clonotype has only one observation. The V gene is TRBV27, the J gene TRBJ2-7; TRBD2 agrees at 9 bases. This CDR3 contains 16 residues. The trim removed 3 bases at V and 2 bases at J, leaving 8 bases unmatched. Looked up from germline, CDR1 is MNHEY and CDR2 is SMNVEV (reference sequence). CDR3 in DNA: TGTGCCAGCAGTTTTTATCCGGGACTAGCCCCCTACGAGCAGTACTTC. Its protein is CASSFYPGLAPYEQYF.

This clonotype was seen once. J is TRBJ1-2 and V is TRBV11-2; no firm D call. Germline CDR1 is SGHAT and CDR2 is FQNNGV. The CDR3 is 18 amino acids. The V end was cut by 0 bases, the J end by 0 bases, with 17 bases between. The CDR3 DNA sequence: TGTGCCAGCAGCTTAGACCCCAGGTCCAGGTTAGCTAACTATGGCTACACCTTC. Its protein is CASSLDPRSRLANYGYTF.